These T cell receptor beta chains were read from a single sample in a study of blood T cell repertoires in COVID-19. Measured with immunoSEQ multiplex PCR; TCRdb has only the in-frame clones, and not every one. This sample has over 400,000 clones; 75% to 90% occur once, and the top ten carry 3.2%. The specimen was peripheral blood. The receptors derive from a human donor in a cohort sampled during active COVID-19. Each CDR3 is given with its conserved first and last residue. The order of the fields is J gene, V gene, D gene, clone size, CDR3 DNA, CDR3 protein. D genes are given only for firm matches. Part of the rows lack a size; the others show once, few, many or a class for expanded clones.

j_gene: TRBJ1-2
v_gene: TRBV28
d_gene: TRBD1
abundance: .
CDR3nt: TGTGCCAGCACGGACAGGGTGGCTGGCTACACCTTC
CDR3aa: CASTDRVAGYTF

j_gene: TRBJ2-7
v_gene: TRBV25-1
d_gene: TRBD2
abundance: .
CDR3nt: TGTGCCAGCAGTCCTAGACCGGGACTAGCCTCCTACGAGCAGTACTTC
CDR3aa: CASSPRPGLASYEQYF

j_gene: TRBJ2-5
v_gene: TRBV7-2
d_gene: TRBD2
abundance: .
CDR3nt: TGTGCCAGCAGCTTAGCACGGGGAGGAGGGACTAGCGGGAGTCCTTTGGAGACCCAGTACTTC
CDR3aa: CASSLARGGGTSGSPLETQYF

j_gene: TRBJ2-2
v_gene: TRBV29-1
d_gene: TRBD1
abundance: many
CDR3nt: TGCAGCGTATGGGACAGCCTCACCGGGGAGCTGTTTTTT
CDR3aa: CSVWDSLTGELFF

j_gene: TRBJ2-1
v_gene: TRBV7-8
d_gene: .
abundance: .
CDR3nt: TGTGCCAGCAGCTTAGGAGGCGCGGGGAGCTCCTACAATGAGCAGTTCTTC
CDR3aa: CASSLGGAGSSYNEQFF

j_gene: TRBJ2-7
v_gene: TRBV7-9
d_gene: .
abundance: .
CDR3nt: TGTGCCAGCAGCTTAGGCGGGACTCCCACCTACGAGCAGTACTTC
CDR3aa: CASSLGGTPTYEQYF

j_gene: TRBJ2-7
v_gene: TRBV5-6
d_gene: .
abundance: .
CDR3nt: TGTGCCAGCAGCTTGGAGCGGGTGAAGTCCTACGAGCAGTACTTC
CDR3aa: CASSLERVKSYEQYF

j_gene: TRBJ2-7
v_gene: TRBV5-4
d_gene: TRBD2
abundance: .
CDR3nt: TGTGCCAGCAGCCTCAGCGGGAGCCGAGGTTCCTACGAGCAGTACTTC
CDR3aa: CASSLSGSRGSYEQYF

j_gene: TRBJ2-3
v_gene: TRBV18
d_gene: TRBD2
abundance: .
CDR3nt: TGTGCCAGCTCACCACCAGGGGCGGGAGGGCAGTATTTT
CDR3aa: CASSPPGAGGQYF

j_gene: TRBJ2-7
v_gene: TRBV5-4
d_gene: .
abundance: once
CDR3nt: TGTGCCAGCAGCTTGGCTGAGGCCGCCATCTACGAGCAGTACTTC
CDR3aa: CASSLAEAAIYEQYF

j_gene: TRBJ2-3
v_gene: TRBV25-1
d_gene: .
abundance: .
CDR3nt: TGTGCCAGCAGTGATTCGGCAAGGGGCCATGAAGATACGCAGTATTTT
CDR3aa: CASSDSARGHEDTQYF

j_gene: TRBJ1-1
v_gene: TRBV19
d_gene: TRBD1
abundance: once
CDR3nt: TGTGCCAGTAGTTGGGACAGGAACACTGAAGCTTTCTTT
CDR3aa: CASSWDRNTEAFF

j_gene: TRBJ2-7
v_gene: TRBV28
d_gene: TRBD1
abundance: .
CDR3nt: TGTGCCAGCCTCCCCGGGACAGGGGGAATTGAGCAGTACTTC
CDR3aa: CASLPGTGGIEQYF

j_gene: TRBJ1-1
v_gene: TRBV7-6
d_gene: TRBD1
abundance: .
CDR3nt: TGTGCCAGCAGCTTAGGAGGGACAGGGGCTGACACTGAAGCTTTCTTT
CDR3aa: CASSLGGTGADTEAFF

j_gene: TRBJ2-1
v_gene: TRBV7-9
d_gene: TRBD2
abundance: .
CDR3nt: TGTGCCAGCAGTTTTCTAGCGGGAGTCACCTACAATGAGCAGTTCTTC
CDR3aa: CASSFLAGVTYNEQFF

j_gene: TRBJ2-1
v_gene: TRBV6-5
d_gene: .
abundance: .
CDR3nt: TGTGCCAGCAGCGAGGCCTTTAAGGGGAATGAGCAGTTCTTC
CDR3aa: CASSEAFKGNEQFF

j_gene: TRBJ2-2
v_gene: TRBV10-2
d_gene: TRBD2
abundance: .
CDR3nt: TGCGCCAGCAAACTAGCGGGAGTGGACACCGGGGAGCTGTTTTTT
CDR3aa: CASKLAGVDTGELFF

j_gene: TRBJ2-1
v_gene: TRBV7-3
d_gene: .
abundance: few
CDR3nt: TGTGCCAGCAGCTTAGGTCCTAGCTCCTACAATGAGCAGTTCTTC
CDR3aa: CASSLGPSSYNEQFF

j_gene: TRBJ2-2
v_gene: TRBV18
d_gene: TRBD2
abundance: once
CDR3nt: TGTGCCAGCTCACCCCTGACTAGCGGGGTAACCGGGGAGCTGTTTTTT
CDR3aa: CASSPLTSGVTGELFF

j_gene: TRBJ2-5
v_gene: TRBV6-5
d_gene: .
abundance: .
CDR3nt: TGTGCCAGCAGTTACTCGGCCTGGGCAAACCAAGAGACCCAGTACTTC
CDR3aa: CASSYSAWANQETQYF

j_gene: TRBJ2-1
v_gene: TRBV7-8
d_gene: TRBD2
abundance: .
CDR3nt: TGTGCCAGCAGTCGGGGACTAGCGCAGTACAATGAGCAGTTCTTC
CDR3aa: CASSRGLAQYNEQFF

j_gene: TRBJ2-7
v_gene: TRBV11-2
d_gene: .
abundance: .
CDR3nt: TGTGCCAGCAGCTTAGCGGCAGGTGAAGGCTACGAGCAGTACTTC
CDR3aa: CASSLAAGEGYEQYF

j_gene: TRBJ1-1
v_gene: TRBV9
d_gene: .
abundance: .
CDR3nt: TGTGCCAGCAGCGTCAACAGGGCGGACACTGAAGCTTTCTTT
CDR3aa: CASSVNRADTEAFF

j_gene: TRBJ2-5
v_gene: TRBV5-6
d_gene: TRBD2
abundance: once
CDR3nt: TGTGCCAGCAGCTTGTTAGCGGGAGTTCAAGAGACCCAGTACTTC
CDR3aa: CASSLLAGVQETQYF

j_gene: TRBJ1-5
v_gene: TRBV7-9
d_gene: TRBD1
abundance: .
CDR3nt: TGTGCCAGCAGCTCAGGACAGGGCTGGCAGCCCCAGCATTTT
CDR3aa: CASSSGQGWQPQHF

j_gene: TRBJ2-7
v_gene: TRBV29-1
d_gene: TRBD1
abundance: .
CDR3nt: TGCAGCGTTGCTCCGGGACAGGGTGACTACGAGCAGTACTTC
CDR3aa: CSVAPGQGDYEQYF

j_gene: TRBJ2-5
v_gene: TRBV5-1
d_gene: TRBD2
abundance: .
CDR3nt: TGCGCCAGCAGCTCGGGACTAGCGGGAGTGGGGGCAGAGACCCAGTACTTC
CDR3aa: CASSSGLAGVGAETQYF

j_gene: TRBJ1-2
v_gene: TRBV5-1
d_gene: TRBD1
abundance: .
CDR3nt: TGCGCCAGCAGCTGGCCCGGGACAGGGGGCCATGGCTACACCTTC
CDR3aa: CASSWPGTGGHGYTF

j_gene: TRBJ1-5
v_gene: TRBV19
d_gene: .
abundance: .
CDR3nt: TGTGCCAGTAGTTCCAGGGACTATAGCAATCAGCCCCAGCATTTT
CDR3aa: CASSSRDYSNQPQHF

j_gene: TRBJ2-1
v_gene: TRBV19
d_gene: TRBD2
abundance: once
CDR3nt: TGTGCCAGTAGCACAATAAATAGCGGGAGGGCGTCCTACAATGAGCAGTTCTTC
CDR3aa: CASSTINSGRASYNEQFF

j_gene: TRBJ1-1
v_gene: TRBV5-1
d_gene: TRBD1
abundance: .
CDR3nt: TGCGCCAGCGCCAAAACCACCCGGGACAGGGGGCACACTGAAGCTTTCTTT
CDR3aa: CASAKTTRDRGHTEAFF

j_gene: TRBJ1-1
v_gene: TRBV7-9
d_gene: TRBD1
abundance: .
CDR3nt: TGTGCCAGCAGCCAATTGGACAGGGGAAGGCATTTCTTT
CDR3aa: CASSQLDRGRHFF

j_gene: TRBJ2-7
v_gene: TRBV6-5
d_gene: TRBD2
abundance: .
CDR3nt: TGTGCCAGCAGATCCCCGGGACTAGCGGGTCACGAGCAGTACTTC
CDR3aa: CASRSPGLAGHEQYF

j_gene: TRBJ1-2
v_gene: TRBV29-1
d_gene: .
abundance: .
CDR3nt: TGCAGCGTTGAGAGGGATGCGGACTATGGCTACACCTTC
CDR3aa: CSVERDADYGYTF

j_gene: TRBJ2-5
v_gene: TRBV30
d_gene: TRBD1
abundance: .
CDR3nt: TGTGCCTGGAGTGTAATGACAGGGCATACACAAGAGACCCAGTACTTC
CDR3aa: CAWSVMTGHTQETQYF

j_gene: TRBJ2-5
v_gene: TRBV5-1
d_gene: .
abundance: .
CDR3nt: TGCGCCAGCAGCTGGACTTCTGGAGAGACCCAGTACTTC
CDR3aa: CASSWTSGETQYF

j_gene: TRBJ1-2
v_gene: TRBV6-1
d_gene: .
abundance: .
CDR3nt: TGTGCCAGCAGTGAAGATGGAGGGGTTGGCTATGGCTACACCTTC
CDR3aa: CASSEDGGVGYGYTF